The rows below give T cell receptor beta chains drawn from one sample of a study of CD8+CD57+ T cells in acquired aplastic anemia. TCRdb reanalysed the reads using MiXCR and keeps one entry per CDR3 protein. The sample includes roughly 250,000 distinct CDR3 sequences, approximately 86% of them seen just once. Sequencing input: sorted CD4+, CD8+, or CD8+CD57+ T cells (not recorded which) from PBMCs. The receptors were gathered from a human donor with aplastic anemia. Both conserved end residues are part of each CDR3. D genes are given only for firm matches. Part of the rows lack a size; the others show once, few, many or a class for expanded clones.

CDR3aa	CDR3nt	v_gene	j_gene	d_gene	abundance
CASSVDLAANTEAFF	TGTGCCAGCAGTGTAGATCTGGCAGCGAACACTGAAGCTTTCTTT	TRBV11-3	TRBJ1-1	-	-
CASSVAGRGTDTHTF	TGTGCCAGCAGCGTGGCGGGGCGGGGCACAGATACGCACACCTTC	TRBV9	TRBJ1-2	-	-
CASRLARDIQYF	TGTGCCAGCAGATTGGCTAGGGACATTCAGTACTTC	TRBV5-5	TRBJ2-4	-	once
CASSLVGGANTQYF	TGTGCCAGCAGTTTAGTGGGAGGTGCGAATACGCAGTATTTT	TRBV2	TRBJ2-3	-	-
CASSRAVTGGTEPFF	TGTGCCAGCAGCAGAGCTGTCACAGGCGGCACCGAGCCTTTCTTT	TRBV15	TRBJ1-1	-	-
CVSSLVPGALYF	TGTGTCAGCAGCTTAGTACCCGGGGCGCTGTATTTT	TRBV9	TRBJ2-2	-	-
CASSLVGARTGELFF	TGTGCCAGCAGCTTAGTTGGGGCGCGCACCGGGGAGCTGTTTTTT	TRBV7-2	TRBJ2-2	-	-
CASSLTRLAGETDTQYF	TGTGCCAGCAGCTTAACTAGACTAGCGGGAGAGACAGATACGCAGTATTTT	TRBV5-4	TRBJ2-3	TRBD2	once
CATVDGGTGEQYF	TGTGCCACCGTGGACGGGGGCACAGGGGAGCAGTATTTT	TRBV24-1	TRBJ2-3	-	-
CASSWEKEQFF	TGTGCCAGCAGCTGGGAGAAGGAGCAGTTCTTC	TRBV5-6	TRBJ2-1	-	-
CASSSGRPQSPLHF	TGTGCCAGCAGCTCGGGCCGGCCGCAATCACCCCTCCACTTT	TRBV5-1	TRBJ1-6	-	-
CASSCGGKSGETQHF	TGTGCCAGCAGCTGTGGAGGGAAGTCCGGAGAGACCCAGCATTTT	TRBV7-3	TRBJ1-5	-	-
CAGHRGRETQYF	TGTGCCGGACACCGAGGAAGGGAGACCCAGTACTTC	TRBV7-9	TRBJ2-5	-	-
CASSLDLTGNPQAFF	TGTGCCAGCAGCTTAGATCTGACAGGTAACCCTCAAGCTTTCTTT	TRBV7-9	TRBJ1-1	-	-
CASSSSRNRVNSTFF	TGTGCCAGCAGCTCATCCAGAAACAGGGTGAACAGCACATTCTTT	TRBV7-9	TRBJ1-1	-	-
CASNFAGGPYTQYF	TGTGCCAGCAACTTCGCAGGGGGTCCCTACACGCAGTATTTC	TRBV7-2	TRBJ2-7	TRBD1	-
CSALRTGGQNNSPLHF	TGCAGTGCACTCCGGACAGGGGGCCAGAATAATTCACCCCTCCACTTT	TRBV20-1	TRBJ1-6	TRBD1	-
CASSLTRGADNEQSF	TGTGCCAGTAGTTTAACTAGGGGCGCCGACAATGAGCAGTCCTTC	TRBV19	TRBJ1-2	-	-
CASSPEQTEKTEDFF	TGTGCCAGCAGCCCGGAGCAGACAGAAAAGACCGAAGACTTCTTT	TRBV7-9	TRBJ1-1	-	-
CASSIGVGENNEQFF	TGTGCCAGTAGTATTGGGGTTGGGGAAAACAATGAGCAGTTCTTC	TRBV19	TRBJ2-1	-	few
CASSLGTGDHTDNF	TGTGCCAGCAGCCTCGGGACAGGGGATCACACGGATAATTTT	TRBV9	TRBJ2-3	TRBD1	-
CASSQHRNEQFFGQFF	TGTGCCAGCAGCCAACATAGGAATGAGCAGTTCTTTGGGCAGTTCTTC	TRBV7-9	TRBJ2-1	-	-
CAISDVEGANCGYTF	TGTGCCATCAGTGATGTGGAGGGGGCCAACTGTGGCTACACCTTC	TRBV10-3	TRBJ1-2	TRBD1	-
CASSFQRSGGANEQFF	TGTGCCAGCAGCTTTCAAAGAAGCGGGGGGGCCAATGAGCAGTTCTTC	TRBV7-9	TRBJ2-1	TRBD2	few
CATSRDRRNGYTF	TGTGCCACCAGCAGAGATAGGAGGAATGGCTACACCTTC	TRBV15	TRBJ1-2	-	once
CSATLGGRAMKTQYF	TGCAGTGCTACCCTCGGGGGCAGAGCCATGAAGACCCAGTACTTC	TRBV20-1	TRBJ2-5	-	many
CASSLFGQGNTGELFF	-	TRBV19	TRBJ2-7	-	-
CASSLPERLHYEHYF	TGTGCCAGCAGCTTACCGGAGCGTCTACATTACGAGCATTACTTC	TRBV7-8	TRBJ2-7	-	-
CASSLDLAGYNSPLHF	TGTGCCAGCAGCTTAGATCTGGCCGGCTATAATTCACCCCTCCACTTT	TRBV11-3	TRBJ1-6	-	-
CASSVESREPQHF	TGTGCCAGCAGCGTAGAATCACGTGAGCCCCAGCATTTT	TRBV7-9	TRBJ1-5	-	once
CASSSELTGYTF	TGTGCCAGCAGCTCCGAACTGACTGGCTACACCTTC	TRBV11-3	TRBJ1-2	-	-
CASSFPGGRATQYF	TGTGCCAGCAGCTTTCCGGGAGGTCGCGCTACGCAGTATTTT	TRBV7-8	TRBJ2-3	TRBD2	-
CPSSCQRSGGSDKQFF	TGTCCCAGCAGCTGTCAAAGAAGCGGGGGTAGCGATAAGCAGTTTTTC	TRBV11-1	TRBJ2-1	TRBD2	-
CASSDLGAGRSPLHF	TGTGCCAGCAGTGACTTGGGGGCCGGTAGATCACCCCTCCACTTT	TRBV6-5	TRBJ1-6	-	-
CSAVQGMSTEAFF	TGCAGTGCTGTACAGGGTATGAGTACTGAAGCTTTCTTT	TRBV20-1	TRBJ1-1	-	-
CASSLARTPNTESFF	TGTGCCAGCAGCTTAGCGCGAACTCCCAACACTGAATCTTTCTTT	TRBV7-2	TRBJ1-1	-	-
CASSLGGLINGYTF	TGTGCCAGCAGCTTAGGGGGACTAATTAATGGCTACACCTTC	TRBV7-8	TRBJ1-2	-	-
CASSVGGQSTAKQYF	TGTGCCAGCAGCGTAGGGGGACAGAGCACAGCGAAGCAGTATTTT	TRBV7-8	TRBJ2-3	TRBD1	-
CASSHPYNSPLHF	TGTGCCAGCAGCCATCCCTATAATTCACCCCTCCACTTT	TRBV13	TRBJ1-6	-	-
CASSKLRTGLRETQYF	TGTGCCAGCAGTAAGCTCCGGACAGGCCTACGGGAGACCCAGTACTTC	TRBV6-5	TRBJ2-5	TRBD1	-
CASSIVRTGGSPLHF	TGTGCCAGTAGTATAGTTCGGACCGGAGGTTCACCCCTCCACTTT	TRBV19	TRBJ1-6	-	-
CASSLSAYNSPHHLTF	TGTGCCAGCAGCTTGAGTGCCTATAATTCACCCCACCACCTGACTTTC	TRBV7-6	TRBJ2-6	-	-
CASSLTGPSYTQYF	TGTGCCAGCAGCTTAACGGGTCCTTCCTACACGCAGTATTTC	TRBV7-3	TRBJ2-7	-	once